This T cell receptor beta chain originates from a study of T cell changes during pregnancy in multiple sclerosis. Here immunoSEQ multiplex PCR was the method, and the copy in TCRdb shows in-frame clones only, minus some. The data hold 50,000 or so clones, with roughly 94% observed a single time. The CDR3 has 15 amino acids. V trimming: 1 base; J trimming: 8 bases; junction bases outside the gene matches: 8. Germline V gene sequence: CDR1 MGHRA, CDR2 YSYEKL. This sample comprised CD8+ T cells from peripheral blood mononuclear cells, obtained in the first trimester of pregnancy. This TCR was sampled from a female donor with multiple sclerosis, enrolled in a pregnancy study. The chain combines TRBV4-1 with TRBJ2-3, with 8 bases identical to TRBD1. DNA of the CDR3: TGCGCCAGCAGCCAAGGAATCCAGGGGGCTAGTACGCAGTATTTT. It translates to CASSQGIQGASTQYF.